The 23 T cell receptor beta chains below all came from one sample that was sequenced in a study of cytomegalovirus exposure and HLA in healthy donors. The primer mix had 60 Vbeta and 13 Jbeta primers. The repertoire was sequenced with immunoSEQ multiplex PCR; TCRdb's copy has only in-frame clones and lacks some. The sample shows about 180,000 clones, 70% to 85% of them seen only once. The source material was PBMCs. All receptors come from a woman aged 35 to 49 in good health and CMV-seronegative.

The genes are TRBV4-2 and TRBJ1-2; D call uncertain. The CDR3 length is 13 residues. Germline values: CDR1 LGHNA, CDR2 YNFKEQ. Trimming took off 4 bases at V and 11 bases at J, with 17 bases between the two ends. The CDR3 sequence: CASSPPRAVTYTF. For the CDR3, the DNA is TGTGCCAGCAGCCCTCCGAGGGCAGTAACGTACACCTTC.

The chain employs TRBV19 and TRBJ2-7, with 10 bases lining up with TRBD1. V lost 5 bases, J lost 3 bases, and 7 bases stayed unmatched. The CDR3 totals 15 residues. Germline CDR1 is LNHDA and CDR2 is SQIVND (reference sequence). CDR3 protein: CASSRGQGVNYEQYF. CDR3 DNA: TGTGCCAGTAGTCGCGGACAGGGGGTCAACTACGAGCAGTACTTC. Full variable domain (remainder filled in from reference TRBV19 and TRBJ2-7): DGGITQSPKYLFRKEGQNVTLSCEQNLNHDAMYWYRQDPGQGLRLIYYSQIVNDFQKGDIAEGYSVSREKKESFPLTVTSAQKNPTAFYLCASSRGQGVNYEQYFGPGTRLTVT.

The rearrangement joins TRBV5-1 to TRBJ2-7; TRBD2 matches 8 bases. With V trimmed by 5 bases and J by 2 bases, 15 bases remained unmatched. The germline gives CDR1 SGHRS, CDR2 YFSETQ. The CDR3 has 17 residues. CDR3 nucleotides: TGCGCCAGCAGGCCTCTTTATCGCGGGAGGACCCCCTACGAGCAGTACTTC. Encoded protein: CASRPLYRGRTPYEQYF.

The gene calls are TRBV6-1 and TRBJ2-5; D gene ambiguous. The CDR3 runs to 15 residues. In germline, CDR1 is MNHNS, CDR2 SASEGT. V was clipped by 1 base and J by 4 bases, with 13 bases between them. The CDR3 loop reads CASSEETGRLETQYF. The DNA for the CDR3 is TGTGCCAGCAGTGAAGAGACCGGCCGACTAGAGACCCAGTACTTC.

The DNA of the CDR3 is TGCGCCAGCAGCTTGGTTTCAGGGGGACAGCCCCAGCATTTT. This codes for CASSLVSGGQPQHF. The chain has TRBV5-1 and TRBJ1-5, with 7 bases identical to TRBD1. V was pared by 0 bases and J by 7 bases, with 4 bases of the junction left unmatched. In germline, CDR1 is SGHRS, CDR2 YFSETQ. The CDR3 has 14 amino acids.

This rearrangement joins TRBV7-8 to TRBJ1-5; weak D call: TRBD1 (6 bases). Trimming shortened V by 1 base and J by 5 bases, and 6 bases separated the two germline ends. This CDR3 is built from 13 residues. Looked up from germline, CDR1 is SGHVS and CDR2 is FQNEAQ. CDR3 loop: CASSLGTDQPQHF. In DNA form, the CDR3 reads TGTGCCAGCAGCTTAGGGACAGATCAGCCCCAGCATTTT.

This chain joins TRBV28 and TRBJ2-7, with 13 positions matching TRBD2. The trim removed 4 bases at V and 0 bases at J, leaving 6 bases unmatched. The germline gives CDR1 MDHEN, CDR2 SYDVKM. This CDR3 contains 17 residues. The CDR3 here is CASSSGLAGTLSYEQYF. The CDR3 DNA sequence: TGTGCCAGCAGTTCGGGACTAGCGGGAACCCTCTCCTACGAGCAGTACTTC. Combining the CDR3 with reference TRBV28 and TRBJ2-7 gives the whole variable domain DVKVTQSSRYLVKRTGEKVFLECVQDMDHENMFWYRQDPGLGLRLIYFSYDVKMKEKGDIPEGYSVSREKKERFSLILESASTNQTSMYLCASSSGLAGTLSYEQYFGPGTRLTVT.

This chain joins TRBV6-5 and TRBJ1-3; D possibly corresponds to TRBD1 (5 bases). Germline values: CDR1 MNHEY, CDR2 SVGAGI. Trimming shortened V by 4 bases and J by 4 bases, and 17 bases separated the two germline ends. This CDR3 has 16 residues. The CDR3 here is CASSSGGGSAGNTIYF. In DNA form, the CDR3 reads TGTGCCAGCAGTTCGGGGGGAGGGTCGGCGGGAAACACCATATATTTT.

The CDR3 nucleotides are TGTGCCAGCAGCCCGCTGACTAGCGGGAGATACGAGCAGTACTTC. It is translated as CASSPLTSGRYEQYF. The V and J genes are TRBV7-2 and TRBJ2-7, with TRBD2 matching over 12 bases. This CDR3 has 15 residues. Germline V gives CDR1 SGHTA, CDR2 FQGNSA. The trim removed 5 bases at V and 4 bases at J, leaving 6 bases unmatched.

V gene TRBV7-2 combines with J gene TRBJ2-1; perhaps TRBD2 as D (6 bases). Trimming stripped 8 bases from V and 1 base from J, with 9 bases between. There are 13 residues in the CDR3. Germline V lookup: CDR1 SGHTA, CDR2 FQGNSA. This CDR3 reads CASGGISYNEQFF. In DNA form, the CDR3 reads TGTGCCAGCGGGGGGATTTCCTACAATGAGCAGTTCTTC.

The chain recombines TRBV11-3 with TRBJ2-3, with D possibly matching TRBD2 (6 bases). Trimming removed 5 bases from V and 3 bases from J, with 15 bases in between. Germline values: CDR1 SGHNT, CDR2 YENEEA. This CDR3 contains 15 residues. The CDR3 DNA sequence: TGTGCCAGCAGCCCGGGGGAGCGGAGGACAGATACGCAGTATTTT. The encoded protein is CASSPGERRTDTQYF.

The V gene is TRBV19, the J gene TRBJ1-4; 7 bases are a match to TRBD1. The CDR3 sequence is 12 residues long. The trim removed 8 bases at V and 8 bases at J, leaving 5 bases unmatched. Germline V lookup: CDR1 LNHDA, CDR2 SQIVND (reference sequence). CDR3 DNA: TGTGCCAGTCATGGGACAGAAGAAAAACTGTTTTTT. Translation gives CASHGTEEKLFF.

The J gene is TRBJ2-1, the V gene TRBV7-9; maybe TRBD1 (6 bases). The CDR3 length is 13 residues. The germline V gene encodes CDR1 SEHNR and CDR2 FQNEAQ (reference sequence). Trimming took 5 bases from V and 7 from J, leaving 12 bases between them. The CDR3 reads CASSRFTGNEQFF. The CDR3 nucleotides are TGTGCCAGCAGCCGTTTTACAGGGAATGAGCAGTTCTTC.

This chain joins TRBV28 and TRBJ1-3, with D unclear. This CDR3 spans 12 amino acids. V gave up 8 bases and J gave up 5 bases, with 10 bases separating them. In germline, CDR1 is MDHEN, CDR2 SYDVKM. For the CDR3, the DNA is TGTGCCAGCGCGGGTTTTAGAAACACCATATATTTT. Encoded protein: CASAGFRNTIYF. Supplemented by reference TRBV28 and TRBJ1-3, the full variable domain reads DVKVTQSSRYLVKRTGEKVFLECVQDMDHENMFWYRQDPGLGLRLIYFSYDVKMKEKGDIPEGYSVSREKKERFSLILESASTNQTSMYLCASAGFRNTIYFGEGSWLTVV.

The chain couples TRBV18 to TRBJ1-3; the D is unclear. Between the trimmed V and J ends, which lost 4 bases and 0 bases, there was a span of 10 bases. Germline CDR1 is KGHSH and CDR2 is LQKENI. The CDR3 runs to 15 residues. This CDR3 is CASSRAGPSGNTIYF. In DNA, the CDR3 is TGTGCCAGCTCACGCGCGGGTCCCTCTGGAAACACCATATATTTT.

The chain couples TRBV19 to TRBJ2-3; 8 nucleotides line up with TRBD1. V was pared by 9 bases and J by 3 bases, with 11 bases of the junction left unmatched. From germline, CDR1 is LNHDA and CDR2 SQIVND (reference sequence). The CDR3 runs to 15 residues. CDR3 in amino acids: CASGIGQGSTDTQYF. The CDR3 DNA reads as TGTGCCAGCGGGATTGGACAGGGTAGTACAGATACGCAGTATTTT.

V and J are TRBV2 and TRBJ1-1; TRBD1 matches at 8 bases. The CDR3 consists of 12 residues. V was pared by 4 bases and J by 8 bases, with 3 bases of the junction left unmatched. CDR1 is SNHLY, CDR2 FYNNEI, per germline. The chain's CDR3 is CASSVGTGEAFF. DNA of the CDR3: TGTGCCAGCAGTGTAGGGACAGGCGAAGCTTTCTTT.

The chain carries TRBV5-5 and TRBJ2-1; the D gene is possibly TRBD1 (5 bases). This CDR3 has 12 residues. Germline CDR1 is SGHKS and CDR2 is YYEKEE (reference sequence). The V gene lost 0 bases and the J gene lost 9 bases, with 7 bases spanning the gap. The CDR3 reads CASSLGQLEQFF. The CDR3 DNA is TGTGCCAGCAGCTTGGGACAGCTTGAGCAGTTCTTC.

V and J are TRBV9 and TRBJ2-6; 7 bases are a match to TRBD1. CDR1 is SGDLS, CDR2 YYNGEE, per germline. J gave up 1 base and V 3 bases, and 10 bases lay outside the gene matches. The CDR3 consists of 18 residues. CDR3 DNA: TGTGCCAGCAGCGCCCTAGGACCGACAGGGTCTGGGGCCAACGTCCTGACTTTC. It encodes CASSALGPTGSGANVLTF.

V is TRBV19 and J is TRBJ2-7, with 10 bases that match TRBD1. V was clipped by 5 bases and J by 6 bases; unmatched bases: 7. The CDR3 length is 14 residues. Germline-derived CDR1 and CDR2 are LNHDA and SQIVND (reference sequence). The CDR3: CASSSLTGGFEQYF. CDR3 in DNA: TGTGCCAGTAGTTCTCTGACAGGGGGCTTCGAGCAGTACTTC.

This sequence joins TRBV5-1 and TRBJ1-2, with unresolved D. The length of the CDR3 is 12 residues. CDR1 and CDR2 from the germline V gene are SGHRS and YFSETQ. Deletions cut 2 bases from V and 8 bases from J, with 10 bases between. CDR3 region: CASSFGGNGYTF. The CDR3 DNA reads TGCGCCAGCAGCTTCGGAGGGAACGGCTACACCTTC.

V gene TRBV9 combines with J gene TRBJ1-1, with D tentatively TRBD1 (5 bases). CDR1 is SGDLS and CDR2 is YYNGEE in the germline V gene. The CDR3 runs 19 residues. V lost 0 bases and J 2 bases, leaving 23 bases between the germline ends. The CDR3 region is CASSVGAKVGRVLNTEAFF. CDR3 DNA: TGTGCCAGCAGCGTAGGAGCTAAAGTAGGCAGGGTCCTCAACACTGAAGCTTTCTTT. The entire variable domain, with the rest obtained from reference TRBV9 and TRBJ1-1, is as follows: DSGVTQTPKHLITATGQRVTLRCSPRSGDLSVYWYQQSLDQGLQFLIQYYNGEERAKGNILERFSAQQFPDLHSELNLSSLELGDSALYFCASSVGAKVGRVLNTEAFFGQGTRLTVV.

V usage is TRBV7-6 and J usage is TRBJ2-7; tentatively, D is TRBD1 (6 bases). This CDR3 contains 15 residues. Per germline, CDR1 SGHVS and CDR2 FNYEAQ. Trimming removed 2 bases at V and 0 bases at J, with 11 bases between. CDR3 amino acids: CASSLRSGVSYEQYF. The CDR3 coding sequence is TGTGCCAGCAGCTTACGGTCAGGGGTCTCCTACGAGCAGTACTTC.